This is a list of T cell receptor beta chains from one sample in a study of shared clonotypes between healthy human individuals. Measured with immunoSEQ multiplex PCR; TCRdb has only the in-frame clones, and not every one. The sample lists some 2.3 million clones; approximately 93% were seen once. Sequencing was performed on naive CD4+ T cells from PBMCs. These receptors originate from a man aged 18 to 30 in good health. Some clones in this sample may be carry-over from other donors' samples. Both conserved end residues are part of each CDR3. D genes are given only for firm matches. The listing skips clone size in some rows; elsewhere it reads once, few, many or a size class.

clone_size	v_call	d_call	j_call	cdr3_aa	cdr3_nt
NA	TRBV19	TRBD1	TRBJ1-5	CASKSDRVWQPQHF	TGTGCCAGCAAATCGGACAGGGTCTGGCAGCCCCAGCATTTT
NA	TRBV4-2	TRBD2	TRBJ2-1	CASSQGSAGGNEQFF	TGTGCCAGCAGCCAAGGCTCAGCGGGAGGCAATGAGCAGTTCTTC
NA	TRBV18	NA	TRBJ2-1	CASSRGSQGDKDEQFF	TGTGCCAGCTCACGGGGAAGCCAGGGTGATAAGGATGAGCAGTTCTTC
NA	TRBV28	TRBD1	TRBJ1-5	CASSAGTGDARPQHF	TGTGCCAGCAGTGCGGGGACAGGGGACGCAAGGCCCCAGCATTTT
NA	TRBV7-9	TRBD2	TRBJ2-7	CASTRAAGGPPYEQYF	TGTGCCAGCACCCGAGCCGCGGGAGGACCCCCCTACGAGCAGTACTTC
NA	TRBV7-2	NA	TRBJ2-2	CASSLVAVTGELFF	TGTGCCAGCAGCTTAGTTGCCGTAACCGGGGAGCTGTTTTTT
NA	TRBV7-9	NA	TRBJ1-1	CASSLIGFLPEAFF	TGTGCCAGCAGCTTAATAGGGTTCCTCCCTGAAGCTTTCTTT
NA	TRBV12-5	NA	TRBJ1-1	CASGLTENTEAFF	TGTGCTAGTGGTTTGACGGAGAACACTGAAGCTTTCTTT
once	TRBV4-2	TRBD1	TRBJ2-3	CASSQDTGTGLSRSTDTQYF	TGTGCCAGCAGCCAAGATACCGGGACAGGGTTGAGTCGGAGCACAGATACGCAGTATTTT
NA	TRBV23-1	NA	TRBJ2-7	CASSQFGREGSYEQYF	TGCGCCAGCAGTCAATTCGGGCGGGAAGGGTCCTACGAGCAGTACTTC
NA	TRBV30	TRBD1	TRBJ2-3	CAWMRGQGTDTQYF	TGTGCCTGGATGCGGGGACAGGGCACAGATACGCAGTATTTT
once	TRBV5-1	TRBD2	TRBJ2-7	CASSLAGSGTSYEQYF	TGCGCCAGCAGCTTGGCCGGCAGCGGGACTTCCTACGAGCAGTACTTC
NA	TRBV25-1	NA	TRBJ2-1	CASSKDSFGSYNEQFF	TGTGCCAGCAGTAAGGACTCCTTCGGCTCCTACAATGAGCAGTTCTTC
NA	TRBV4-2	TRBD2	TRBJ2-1	CASSQGTSGRGYNEQFF	TGTGCCAGCAGCCAAGGGACTAGCGGGAGGGGGTACAATGAGCAGTTCTTC
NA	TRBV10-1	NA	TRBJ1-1	CARPHGRTSEAFF	TGCGCCAGGCCACATGGTCGGACCTCTGAAGCTTTCTTT
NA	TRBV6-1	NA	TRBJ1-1	CASSEFGSLEGAFF	TGTGCCAGCAGTGAATTCGGCAGCCTGGAGGGAGCTTTCTTT
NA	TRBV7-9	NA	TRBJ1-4	CASSQNEKLFF	TGTGCCAGCAGCCAAAATGAAAAACTGTTTTTT
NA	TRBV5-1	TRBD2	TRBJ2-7	CASTEDSGSRYEQYF	TGCGCCAGCACTGAGGATAGCGGGAGTAGATACGAGCAGTACTTC
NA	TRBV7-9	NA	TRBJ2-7	CASSPAVEQYF	TGTGCCAGCAGCCCTGCAGTCGAGCAGTACTTC
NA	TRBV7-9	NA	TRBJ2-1	CASSLVDRSSGNEQFF	TGTGCCAGCAGCTTAGTCGACAGGTCATCGGGCAATGAGCAGTTCTTC
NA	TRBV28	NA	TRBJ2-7	CASRTAGVTYEQYF	TGTGCCAGCAGAACGGCAGGGGTAACCTACGAGCAGTACTTC
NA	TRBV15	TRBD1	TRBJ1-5	CATSRQPGGQGQPQHF	TGTGCCACCAGCAGACAACCGGGGGGACAGGGTCAGCCCCAGCATTTT
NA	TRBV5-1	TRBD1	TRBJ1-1	CASSLQGGNTEAFF	TGCGCCAGCAGCTTGCAGGGGGGCAACACTGAAGCTTTCTTT
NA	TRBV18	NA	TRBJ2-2	CASSPSMQAANTGELFF	TGTGCCAGCTCACCATCGATGCAGGCCGCGAACACCGGGGAGCTGTTTTTT
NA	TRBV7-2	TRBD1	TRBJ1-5	CASSRDRGYNQPQHF	TGTGCCAGCAGCCGGGACAGGGGCTACAATCAGCCCCAGCATTTT
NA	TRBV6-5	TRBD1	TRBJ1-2	CASRNRGYYGYTF	TGTGCCAGCAGAAACAGGGGTTACTATGGCTACACCTTC
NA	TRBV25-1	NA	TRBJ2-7	CASGHGGLYEQYF	TGTGCCAGCGGCCATGGAGGGTTGTACGAGCAGTACTTC
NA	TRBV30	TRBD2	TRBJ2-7	CAWSVGSGSFDEQYF	TGTGCCTGGAGTGTTGGTAGCGGGAGCTTCGACGAGCAGTACTTC
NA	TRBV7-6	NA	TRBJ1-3	CASRSTHNPGNTIYF	TGTGCCAGCAGGAGTACTCACAACCCTGGAAACACCATATATTTT